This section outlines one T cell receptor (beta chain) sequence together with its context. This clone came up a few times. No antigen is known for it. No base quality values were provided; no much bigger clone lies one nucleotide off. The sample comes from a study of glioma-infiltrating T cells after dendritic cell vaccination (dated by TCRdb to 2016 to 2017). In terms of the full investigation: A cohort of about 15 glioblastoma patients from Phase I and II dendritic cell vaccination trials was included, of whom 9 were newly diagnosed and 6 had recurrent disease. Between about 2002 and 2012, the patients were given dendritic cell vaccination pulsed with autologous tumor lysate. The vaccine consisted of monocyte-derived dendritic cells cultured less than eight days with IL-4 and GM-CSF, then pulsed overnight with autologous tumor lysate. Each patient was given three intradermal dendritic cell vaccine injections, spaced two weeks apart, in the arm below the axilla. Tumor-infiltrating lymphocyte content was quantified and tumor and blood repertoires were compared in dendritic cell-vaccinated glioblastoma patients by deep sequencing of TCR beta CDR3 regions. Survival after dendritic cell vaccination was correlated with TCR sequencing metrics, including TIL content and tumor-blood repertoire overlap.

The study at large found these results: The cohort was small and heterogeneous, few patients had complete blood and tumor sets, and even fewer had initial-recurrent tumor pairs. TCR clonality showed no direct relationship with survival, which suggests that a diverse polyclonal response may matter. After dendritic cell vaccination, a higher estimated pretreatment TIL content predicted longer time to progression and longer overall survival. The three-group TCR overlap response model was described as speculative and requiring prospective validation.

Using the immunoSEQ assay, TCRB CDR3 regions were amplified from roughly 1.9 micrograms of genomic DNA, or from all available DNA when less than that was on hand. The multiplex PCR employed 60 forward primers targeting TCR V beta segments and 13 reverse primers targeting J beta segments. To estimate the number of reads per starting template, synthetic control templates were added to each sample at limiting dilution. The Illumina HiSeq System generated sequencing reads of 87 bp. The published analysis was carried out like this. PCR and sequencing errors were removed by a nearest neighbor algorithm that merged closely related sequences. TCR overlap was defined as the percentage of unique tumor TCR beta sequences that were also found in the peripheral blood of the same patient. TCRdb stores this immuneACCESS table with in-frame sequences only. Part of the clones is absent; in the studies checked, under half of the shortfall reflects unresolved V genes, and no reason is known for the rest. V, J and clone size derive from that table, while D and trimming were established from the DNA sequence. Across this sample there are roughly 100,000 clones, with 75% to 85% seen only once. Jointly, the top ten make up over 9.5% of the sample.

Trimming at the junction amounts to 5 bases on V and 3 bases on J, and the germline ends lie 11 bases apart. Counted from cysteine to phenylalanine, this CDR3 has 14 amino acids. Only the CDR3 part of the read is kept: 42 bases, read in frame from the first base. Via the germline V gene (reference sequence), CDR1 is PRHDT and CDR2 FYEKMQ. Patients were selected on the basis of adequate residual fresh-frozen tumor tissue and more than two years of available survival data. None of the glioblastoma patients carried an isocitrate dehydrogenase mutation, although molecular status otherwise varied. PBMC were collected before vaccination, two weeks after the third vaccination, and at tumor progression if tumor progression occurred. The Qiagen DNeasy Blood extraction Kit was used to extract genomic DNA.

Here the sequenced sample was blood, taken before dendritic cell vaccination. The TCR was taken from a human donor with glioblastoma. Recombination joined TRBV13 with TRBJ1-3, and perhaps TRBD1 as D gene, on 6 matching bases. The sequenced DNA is TGTGCCAGCAGCGCAAAACAGGGTGGAAACACCATATATTTT. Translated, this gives CASSAKQGGNTIYF.